This TCR beta chain was documented in a study of blood T cell repertoires in COVID-19 (dated by TCRdb to 2020 to 2022). With respect to the entire study: Collaborator samples came from the United States, Italy and Spain and covered acute and convalescent phases of COVID-19. The material from the prospective study consisted of cDNA or gDNA derived from T cells, B-cell-depleted T cells, or PBMCs. Deeply sampled blood TCRbeta repertoires from subjects exposed to, actively infected with, or recovered from COVID-19 were included in the dataset. The repertoires were released in a freely available public database intended as a resource for research on the immune response to SARS-CoV-2. Samples were obtained from the ongoing ImmuneRACE study (first 160 participants) and from about 1,300 subjects provided by 6 global collaborators. The sample metadata nearly always contained a de-identified subject ID, COVID-19 status, age in years and sex. Where HLA class I and class II types were available, the types were taken from metadata supplied by the sample provider, not from assay-based typing.

Comments on this clone: The target of this receptor is not known. Base qualities are not provided; no much larger clone lies one nucleotide away.

Cut back by 4 bases and 3 bases, the V and J ends lie 13 bases apart. Taken from the germline V gene, the CDR1 and CDR2 loops are MDHEN and SYDVKM. The CDR3 numbers 14 residues from cysteine through phenylalanine. The DNA shown is the 42-base CDR3, in frame from base 1. TCRbeta CDR3 regions were amplified from genomic DNA by means of the immunoSEQ Assay, a bias-controlled multiplex PCR. The authors' pipeline ran thus. The number of nucleated cells in each sample was estimated from the amplification of reference gene primers within the assay. To quantify the absolute abundance of each unique TCRbeta CDR3 rearrangement, sequence reads were collapsed and filtered. For each sample, productive Simpson clonality was calculated as the square root of Simpson's diversity index across productive rearrangements. In its TCRdb copy, this immuneACCESS table keeps in-frame sequences only and misses some clones. Where compared with another copy, unresolved V genes explain less than half of these, and the others have no known cause. The V and J calls and clone size come from that table; D and trimming were worked out from the DNA. In all, the sample holds 100,000 to 150,000 clones, and about 91% of those were seen once. 10% of the sample comes from the top ten.

The collaborating institutions used their own protocols to collect whole blood in K2EDTA tubes. For TCRbeta analysis, collaborators shipped samples as frozen whole blood, isolated PBMCs, or DNA extracted from either of those sample types. The investigation overall reported the following: Clinical and demographic metadata were provided uncurated, with the amount varying by source and participant.

This TCR was sampled from a man aged 45-60 years with acute or convalescent COVID-19. The source material was peripheral blood. The rearrangement joined TRBV28 to TRBJ2-7; too little of a D gene remains to name it. The nucleotide sequence is given as TGTGCCAGCAGTTCCCCTCCTACCGGCTACGAGCAGTACTTC. Translated, it gives CASSSPPTGYEQYF.